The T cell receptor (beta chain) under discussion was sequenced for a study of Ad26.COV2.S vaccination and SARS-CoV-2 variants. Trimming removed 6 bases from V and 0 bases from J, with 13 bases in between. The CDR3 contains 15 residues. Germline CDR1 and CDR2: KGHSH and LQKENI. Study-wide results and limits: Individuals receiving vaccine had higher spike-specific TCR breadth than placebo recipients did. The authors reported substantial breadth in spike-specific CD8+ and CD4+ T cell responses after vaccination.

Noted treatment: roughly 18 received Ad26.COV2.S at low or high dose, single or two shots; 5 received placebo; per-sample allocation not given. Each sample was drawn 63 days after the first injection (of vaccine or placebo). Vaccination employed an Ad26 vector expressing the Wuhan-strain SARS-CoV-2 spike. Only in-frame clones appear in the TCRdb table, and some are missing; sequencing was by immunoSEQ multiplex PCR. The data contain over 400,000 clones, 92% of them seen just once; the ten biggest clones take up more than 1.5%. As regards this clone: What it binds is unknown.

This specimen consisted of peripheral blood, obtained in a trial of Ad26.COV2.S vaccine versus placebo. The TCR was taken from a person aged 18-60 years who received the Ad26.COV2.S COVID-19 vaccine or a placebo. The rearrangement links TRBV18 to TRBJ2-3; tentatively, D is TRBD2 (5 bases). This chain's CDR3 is CASSPSTSSTDTQYF. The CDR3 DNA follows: TGTGCCAGCTCTCCTAGCACTTCTAGCACAGATACGCAGTATTTT.